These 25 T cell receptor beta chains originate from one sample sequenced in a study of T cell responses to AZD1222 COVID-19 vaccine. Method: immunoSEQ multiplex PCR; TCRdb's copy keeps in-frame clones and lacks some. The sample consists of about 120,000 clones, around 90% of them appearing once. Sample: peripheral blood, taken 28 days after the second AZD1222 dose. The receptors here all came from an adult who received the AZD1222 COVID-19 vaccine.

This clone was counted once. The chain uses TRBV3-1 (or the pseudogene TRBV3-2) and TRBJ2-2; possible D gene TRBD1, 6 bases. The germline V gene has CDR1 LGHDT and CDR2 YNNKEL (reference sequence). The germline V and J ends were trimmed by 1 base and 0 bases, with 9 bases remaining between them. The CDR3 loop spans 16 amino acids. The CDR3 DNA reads TGTGCCAGCAGCCAAGTTCGACAGGCGAACACCGGGGAGCTGTTTTTT. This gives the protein CASSQVRQANTGELFF.

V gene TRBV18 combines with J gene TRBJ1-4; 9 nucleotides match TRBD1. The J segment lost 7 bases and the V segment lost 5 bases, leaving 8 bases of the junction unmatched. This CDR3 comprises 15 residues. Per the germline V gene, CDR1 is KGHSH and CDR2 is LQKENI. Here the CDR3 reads CASSSGQGPTEKLFF. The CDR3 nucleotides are TGTGCCAGCTCATCCGGACAGGGGCCCACTGAAAAACTGTTTTTT.

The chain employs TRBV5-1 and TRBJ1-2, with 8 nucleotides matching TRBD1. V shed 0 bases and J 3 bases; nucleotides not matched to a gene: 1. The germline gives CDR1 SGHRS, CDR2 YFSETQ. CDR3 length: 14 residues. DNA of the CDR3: TGCGCCAGCAGCTTGGCAGGGGGCGACTATGGCTACACCTTC. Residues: CASSLAGGDYGYTF.

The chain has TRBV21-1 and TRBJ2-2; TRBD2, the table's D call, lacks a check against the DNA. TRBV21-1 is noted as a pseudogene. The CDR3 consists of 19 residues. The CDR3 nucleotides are TGTGCCAGCAGCACACCGGGACTAGCGGGGGGGCCGGGCACCGGGGAGCTGTTTTTT. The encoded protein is CASSTPGLAGGPGTGELFF.

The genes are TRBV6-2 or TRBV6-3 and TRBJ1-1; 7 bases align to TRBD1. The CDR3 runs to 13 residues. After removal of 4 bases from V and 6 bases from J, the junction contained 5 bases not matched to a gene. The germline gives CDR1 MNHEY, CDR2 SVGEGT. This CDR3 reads CASSSPGTAEAFF. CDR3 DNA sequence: TGTGCCAGCAGTTCCCCCGGGACAGCTGAAGCTTTCTTT.

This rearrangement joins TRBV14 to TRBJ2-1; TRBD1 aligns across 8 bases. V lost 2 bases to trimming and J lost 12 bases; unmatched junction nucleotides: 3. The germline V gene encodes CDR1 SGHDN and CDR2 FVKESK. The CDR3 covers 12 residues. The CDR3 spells CASSQRQGRQFF. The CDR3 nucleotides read TGTGCCAGCAGCCAAAGACAGGGGAGGCAGTTCTTC.

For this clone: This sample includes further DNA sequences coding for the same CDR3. CDR3 DNA sequence: TGTGCCAGCAGCTTAGGGGGCCCCTACGAGCAGTACTTC. It is translated as CASSLGGPYEQYF. The chain has TRBV7-9 and TRBJ2-7, with a weak D call TRBD1 (5 bases). Trimming cost V 1 base and J 2 bases, with 6 bases left between them. The CDR3 runs 13 residues. Germline V CDR1 and CDR2: SEHNR, FQNEAQ (reference sequence).

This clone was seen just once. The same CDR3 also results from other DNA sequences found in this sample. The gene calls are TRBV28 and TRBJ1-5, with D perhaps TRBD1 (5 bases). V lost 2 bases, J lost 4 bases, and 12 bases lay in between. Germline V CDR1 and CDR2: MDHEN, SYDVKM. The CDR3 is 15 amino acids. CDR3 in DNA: TGTGCCAGCAGTTTAGCGACCGGGGGTAATCAGCCCCAGCATTTT. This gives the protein CASSLATGGNQPQHF. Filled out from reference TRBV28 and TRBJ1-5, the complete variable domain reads DVKVTQSSRYLVKRTGEKVFLECVQDMDHENMFWYRQDPGLGLRLIYFSYDVKMKEKGDIPEGYSVSREKKERFSLILESASTNQTSMYLCASSLATGGNQPQHFGDGTRLSIL.

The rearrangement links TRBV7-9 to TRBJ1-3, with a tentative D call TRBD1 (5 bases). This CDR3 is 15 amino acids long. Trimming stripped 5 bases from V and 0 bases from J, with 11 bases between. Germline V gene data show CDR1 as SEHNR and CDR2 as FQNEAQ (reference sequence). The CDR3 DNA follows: TGTGCCAGCAGCCTGGGGGGGTACTCTGGAAACACCATATATTTT. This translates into CASSLGGYSGNTIYF.

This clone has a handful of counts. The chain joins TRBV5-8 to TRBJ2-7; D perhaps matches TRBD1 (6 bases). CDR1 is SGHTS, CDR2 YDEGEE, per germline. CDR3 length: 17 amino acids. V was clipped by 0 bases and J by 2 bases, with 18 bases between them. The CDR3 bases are TGTGCCAGCAGCTTGGCCAGAACCCGGACAGTACCCTACGAGCAGTACTTC. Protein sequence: CASSLARTRTVPYEQYF.

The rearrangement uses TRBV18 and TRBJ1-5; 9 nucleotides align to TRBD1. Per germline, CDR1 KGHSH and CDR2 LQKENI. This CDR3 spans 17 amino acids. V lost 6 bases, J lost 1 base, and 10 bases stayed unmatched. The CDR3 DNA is TGTGCCAGCTCCTCGGGGGGGACAGGGACCAGCAATCAGCCCCAGCATTTT. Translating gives CASSSGGTGTSNQPQHF.

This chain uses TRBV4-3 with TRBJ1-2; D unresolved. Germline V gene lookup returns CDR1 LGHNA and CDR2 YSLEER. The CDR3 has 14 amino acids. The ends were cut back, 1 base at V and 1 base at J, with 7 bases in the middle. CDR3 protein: CASSQVTRNYGYTF. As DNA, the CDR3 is TGCGCCAGCAGCCAAGTGACGCGTAACTATGGCTACACCTTC.

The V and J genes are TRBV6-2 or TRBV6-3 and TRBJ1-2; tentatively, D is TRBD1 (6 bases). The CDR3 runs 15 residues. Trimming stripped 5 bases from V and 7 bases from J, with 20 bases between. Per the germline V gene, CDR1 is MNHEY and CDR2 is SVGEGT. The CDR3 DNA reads TGTGCCAGCAGTGATCCTTGGGGGCGTGTATTTGGCTACACCTTC. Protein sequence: CASSDPWGRVFGYTF.

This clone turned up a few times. In nucleotides, the CDR3 is TGCGCCAGCAGCTTCTTCAGGGGAACTGAAGCTTTCTTT. Its translation: CASSFFRGTEAFF. The chain is built from TRBV4-3 and TRBJ1-1; D might be TRBD1 (6 bases). The germline CDR1 and CDR2 sequences are LGHNA and YSLEER. CDR3 length: 13 amino acids. Trimming left V 5 bases short and J 5 bases short, with 12 bases between.

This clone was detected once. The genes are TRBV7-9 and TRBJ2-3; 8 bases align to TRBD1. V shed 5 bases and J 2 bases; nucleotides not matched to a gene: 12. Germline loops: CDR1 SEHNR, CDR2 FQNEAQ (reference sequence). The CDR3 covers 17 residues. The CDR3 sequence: CASSPLTGQGPTDTQYF. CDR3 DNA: TGTGCCAGCAGCCCCTTAACCGGACAGGGCCCCACAGATACGCAGTATTTT.

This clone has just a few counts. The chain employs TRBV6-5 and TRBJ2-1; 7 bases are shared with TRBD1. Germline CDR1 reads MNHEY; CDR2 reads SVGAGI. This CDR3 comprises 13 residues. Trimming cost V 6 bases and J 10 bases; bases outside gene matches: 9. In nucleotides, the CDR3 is TGTGCCAGCAGCGGGACAGAAAGTTGGGAGCAGTTCTTC. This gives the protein CASSGTESWEQFF.

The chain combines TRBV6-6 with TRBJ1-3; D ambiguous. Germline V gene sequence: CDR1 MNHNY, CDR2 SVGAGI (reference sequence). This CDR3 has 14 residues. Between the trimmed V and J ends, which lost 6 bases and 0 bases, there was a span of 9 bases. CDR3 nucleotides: TGTGCCAGCAGACCTACCGGCTCTGGAAACACCATATATTTT. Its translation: CASRPTGSGNTIYF.

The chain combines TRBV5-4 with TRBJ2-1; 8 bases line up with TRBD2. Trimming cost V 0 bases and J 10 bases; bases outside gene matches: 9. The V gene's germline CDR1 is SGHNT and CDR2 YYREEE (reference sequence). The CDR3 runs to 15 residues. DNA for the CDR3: TGTGCCAGCAGCTTGGATGTCGGGGGGGCCGGAGAGCAGTTCTTC. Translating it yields CASSLDVGGAGEQFF.

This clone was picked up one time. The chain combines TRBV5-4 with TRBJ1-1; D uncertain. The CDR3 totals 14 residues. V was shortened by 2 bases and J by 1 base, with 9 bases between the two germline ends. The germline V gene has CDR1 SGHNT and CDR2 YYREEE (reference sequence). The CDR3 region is CASSFSRKNTEAFF. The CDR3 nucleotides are TGTGCCAGCAGCTTTTCCAGGAAGAACACTGAAGCTTTCTTT. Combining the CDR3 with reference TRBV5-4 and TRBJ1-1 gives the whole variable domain ETGVTQSPTHLIKTRGQQVTLRCSSQSGHNTVSWYQQALGQGPQFIFQYYREEENGRGNFPPRFSGLQFPNYSSELNVNALELDDSALYLCASSFSRKNTEAFFGQGTRLTVV.

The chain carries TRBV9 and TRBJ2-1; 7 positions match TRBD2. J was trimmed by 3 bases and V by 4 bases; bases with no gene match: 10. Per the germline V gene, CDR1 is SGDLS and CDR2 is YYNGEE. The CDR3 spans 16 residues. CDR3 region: CASSLTGGGYYNEQFF. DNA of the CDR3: TGTGCCAGCAGCCTGACGGGCGGGGGTTACTACAATGAGCAGTTCTTC. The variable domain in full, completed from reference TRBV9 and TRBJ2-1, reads DSGVTQTPKHLITATGQRVTLRCSPRSGDLSVYWYQQSLDQGLQFLIQYYNGEERAKGNILERFSAQQFPDLHSELNLSSLELGDSALYFCASSLTGGGYYNEQFFGPGTRLTVL.

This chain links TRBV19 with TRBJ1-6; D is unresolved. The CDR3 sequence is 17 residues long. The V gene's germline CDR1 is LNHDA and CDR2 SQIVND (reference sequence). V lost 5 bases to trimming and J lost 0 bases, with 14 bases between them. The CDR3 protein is CASSLYAPSSYNSPLHF. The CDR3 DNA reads TGTGCCAGTAGTCTCTACGCACCGAGCTCCTATAATTCACCCCTCCACTTT.

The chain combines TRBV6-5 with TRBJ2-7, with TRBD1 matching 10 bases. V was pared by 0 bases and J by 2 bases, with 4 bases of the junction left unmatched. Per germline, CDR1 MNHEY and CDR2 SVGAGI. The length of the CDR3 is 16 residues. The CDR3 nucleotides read TGTGCCAGCAGTTACTCCGGCGGGACAGGGGCCTACGAGCAGTACTTC. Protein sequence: CASSYSGGTGAYEQYF.

For the CDR3, the DNA is TGTGCCAGCCGAACAGGGGGCGCTGGCTACACCTTC. Encoded protein: CASRTGGAGYTF. The chain employs TRBV12-3 or TRBV12-4 and TRBJ1-2; TRBD1 matches at 9 bases. Germline trimming cut 8 bases from V and 7 bases from J; bases unmatched to any gene: 5. The CDR3 runs to 12 residues.

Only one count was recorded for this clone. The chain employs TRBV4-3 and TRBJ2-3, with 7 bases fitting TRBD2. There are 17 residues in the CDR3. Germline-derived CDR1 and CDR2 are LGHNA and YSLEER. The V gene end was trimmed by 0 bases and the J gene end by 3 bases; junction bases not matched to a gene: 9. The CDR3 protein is CASSQDWVFGGTDTQYF. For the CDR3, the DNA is TGCGCCAGCAGCCAAGATTGGGTCTTCGGGGGGACAGATACGCAGTATTTT.

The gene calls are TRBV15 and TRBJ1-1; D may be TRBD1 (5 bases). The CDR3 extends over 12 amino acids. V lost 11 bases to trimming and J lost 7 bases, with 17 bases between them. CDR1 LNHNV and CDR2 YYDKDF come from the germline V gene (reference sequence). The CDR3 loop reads CAAGSGGIEAFF. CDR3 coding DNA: TGTGCCGCGGGGAGTGGGGGGATTGAAGCTTTCTTT. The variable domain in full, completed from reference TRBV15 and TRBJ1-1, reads DAMVIQNPRYQVTQFGKPVTLSCSQTLNHNVMYWYQQKSSQAPKLLFHYYDKDFNNEADTPDNFQSRRPNTSFCFLDIRSPGLGDTAMYLCAAGSGGIEAFFGQGTRLTVV.